This T cell receptor (beta chain) was identified in a study of graft-versus-host responses after intestinal transplantation. Assay used: immunoSEQ multiplex PCR; TCRdb lists only in-frame clones, some missing. This sample carries under 15,000 clones, 70% to 85% of them seen once, and the ten largest clones take around 4.5%. Graft-derived tissue was subjected to processing to liberate intraepithelial and lamina propria lymphocytes. This clone was seen more than once but under ten times. Its target is not known. Study-level points and caveats: Within the allografts of patients who had graft-donor T cell macrochimerism, graft-versus-host to host-versus-graft clonal ratios were high.

Germline V gives CDR1 LGHNA, CDR2 YNFKEQ. J was trimmed by 5 bases and V by 3 bases; bases with no gene match: 7. This CDR3 has 14 amino acids. Here the sequenced sample was ileum tissue, taken about 140 days after intestinal transplantation. This sequence joins TRBV4-2 and TRBJ2-7; 7 bases are shared with TRBD1. The receptor comes from a human patient who received an intestinal transplant, so some T cells may come from the graft donor. Written as DNA, the CDR3 is TGTGCCAGCAGCCAGAGACAGGGCTCGGACGAGCAGTACTTC. Protein sequence: CASSQRQGSDEQYF.